This TCR beta chain was captured by sequencing in a study of vaccination effects on CD4 cells after COVID-19. Pools of viral peptides were used by the ViraFEST assay to expand antigen-specific CD4+ T cells ahead of sequencing. The culture ran for roughly ten days before CD4+ T cells were isolated. Having tested negative for nucleocapsid antibodies, the vaccine recipients showed no prior SARS-CoV-2 infection. Cultures got half-medium changes with IL-2 on days 3 and 7. V gave up 4 bases and J gave up 3 bases, with 5 bases separating them. CDR3 length equals 11 residues. Germline CDR1 is SGHDT and CDR2 is YYEEEE. A note on this clone: Antigen specificity is unknown.

Libraries were prepared by immunoSEQ multiplex PCR; TCRdb keeps only in-frame clonotypes and omits some of them. Here the sample spans tens of thousands of clones, roughly 70% being singletons. The receptor was derived from a human donor who received a COVID-19 vaccine. The rearrangement links TRBV5-6 to TRBJ2-7; D call uncertain. Sequencing used CD4+ T cells from PBMCs cultured with SARS-CoV-2 spike peptides, obtained before COVID-19 vaccination. CDR3 DNA sequence: TGTGCCAGCAGCAAGAACTACGAGCAGTACTTC. Translating gives CASSKNYEQYF.